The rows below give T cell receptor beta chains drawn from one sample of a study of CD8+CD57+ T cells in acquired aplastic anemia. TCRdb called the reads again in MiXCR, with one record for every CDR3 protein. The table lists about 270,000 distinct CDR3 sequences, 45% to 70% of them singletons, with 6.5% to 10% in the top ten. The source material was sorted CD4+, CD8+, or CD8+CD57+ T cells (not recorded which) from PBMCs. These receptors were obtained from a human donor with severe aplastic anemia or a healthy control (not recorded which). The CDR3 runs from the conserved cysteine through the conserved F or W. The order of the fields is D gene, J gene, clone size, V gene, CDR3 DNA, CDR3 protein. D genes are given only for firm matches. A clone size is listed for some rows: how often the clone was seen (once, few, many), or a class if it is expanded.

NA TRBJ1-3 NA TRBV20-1 TGCAGTGCTAGAGAGGGTTCTGGAAACACCATATATTTT CSAREGSGNTIYF
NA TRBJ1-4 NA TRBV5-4 TGTGCCAGCAGCTTGGCGGTCAATGAAAAACTGTTTTTT CASSLAVNEKLFF
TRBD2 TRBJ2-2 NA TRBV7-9 TGTGCCAGCAGCTCCCCTAGCGGTAGGCTAGCGGGAAGTACCGGGGAGCTGTTTTTT CASSSPSGRLAGSTGELFF
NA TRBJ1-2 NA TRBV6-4 TGTGCCAGCAGCAACTTAAGACAGAGATACTATGGCTACACCTTC CASSNLRQRYYGYTF
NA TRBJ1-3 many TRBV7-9 TGTGCCAGCAGCACACAAAGACAAAACTTACTTGGAAACACCATATATTTT CASSTQRQNLLGNTIYF
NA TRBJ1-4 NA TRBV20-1 TGCAGTGCAAGGGTACAGGGATCCCTTGAAAAACTGTTTTTT CSARVQGSLEKLFF
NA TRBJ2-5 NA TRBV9 TGTGCCAGCAGCGTAGATCCGCAAGAGACCCAGTACTTC CASSVDPQETQYF
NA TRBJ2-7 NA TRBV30 TGTGCCTGGGGGGGGACAGTGTTATACGAGCAGTACTTC CAWGGTVLYEQYF
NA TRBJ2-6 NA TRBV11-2 TGTGCCAGCAGTGAACTGGGGACTGGGGCCAACGTCCTGACTTTC CASSELGTGANVLTF
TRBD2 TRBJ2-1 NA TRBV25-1 TGTGCCAGCAGTGTATGGGGGGCGGGGGGTGAGCAGTTCTTC CASSVWGAGGEQFF
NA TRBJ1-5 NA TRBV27 TGTGCCAGCAGACTATCAACAGGGTCAGATCAGCCCCAGCATTTT CASRLSTGSDQPQHF
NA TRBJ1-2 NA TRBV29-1 TGCAGCCTCTGGGAAACAGTAGTAAATGGCTACACCTTC CSLWETVVNGYTF
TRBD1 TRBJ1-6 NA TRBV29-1 TGCAGCGCCGGACAGGGAGGGAGTTCACCCCTCCACTTT CSAGQGGSSPLHF